This entry lists 22 T cell receptor beta chains sequenced from one sample in a study of shared clonotypes between healthy human individuals. TCRdb's table, derived via immunoSEQ multiplex PCR, lists solely in-frame clones and lacks some. The sample includes some 2,500,000 clones, 85% to 95% seen only once; the top ten take approximately 0.41%. Sample: naive CD4+ T cells from PBMCs. Indicated subset: CD45RA+ positively selected. Every receptor here comes from a man aged 18 to 29 in good health. Some clones in this sample may be carry-over from other donors' samples.

The chain links TRBV4-1 to TRBJ2-2; D possibly corresponds to TRBD1 (5 bases). Germline CDR1 reads MGHRA; CDR2 reads YSYEKL. The V end was cut by 0 bases, the J end by 7 bases, with 12 bases between. This CDR3 has 15 amino acids. CDR3 bases: TGCGCCAGCAGCCAAGATCGGCAGGGTCACGGGGAGCTGTTTTTT. Its translation: CASSQDRQGHGELFF.

The gene calls are TRBV7-9 and TRBJ2-2; no reliable D call. The CDR3 runs to 13 residues. Germline V lookup: CDR1 SEHNR, CDR2 FQNEAQ (reference sequence). V shed 8 bases and J shed 1 base, with 8 bases lying between them. The CDR3 region is CASPPQNTGELFF. The CDR3 bases are TGTGCCAGCCCCCCTCAGAACACCGGGGAGCTGTTTTTT.

The rearrangement joins TRBV30 to TRBJ2-3; 13 bases align to TRBD2. The J segment lost 6 bases and the V segment lost 0 bases, leaving 3 bases of the junction unmatched. The CDR3 covers 15 residues. From germline, CDR1 is GTSNPN and CDR2 SVGIG (reference sequence). CDR3 nucleotide sequence: TGTGCCTGGAGTGTACCGGGACTAGCGGGGGATACGCAGTATTTT. It encodes CAWSVPGLAGDTQYF.

The chain couples TRBV2 to TRBJ2-3; 10 bases fit TRBD2. The V and J ends lost 6 bases and 3 bases, in that order; junction bases with no gene match: 3. The CDR3 length is 14 residues. Germline V lookup: CDR1 SNHLY, CDR2 FYNNEI. The CDR3 region has the DNA TGTGCCAGCAGGAGCGGGAGGGCAACAGATACGCAGTATTTT. It codes for CASRSGRATDTQYF.

As concerns this clone: Other nucleotide sequences from this sample produce the same CDR3. The V call is TRBV9, the J call TRBJ2-3; the D gene is possibly TRBD2 (5 bases). Trimming removed 4 bases from V and 0 bases from J, with 9 bases in between. Germline CDR1 and CDR2: SGDLS and YYNGEE. The CDR3 has 14 amino acids. In DNA form, the CDR3 reads TGTGCCAGCAGCCCCCGCGGGAGCACAGATACGCAGTATTTT. Amino acids: CASSPRGSTDTQYF. Using reference TRBV9 and TRBJ2-3 for the parts outside the CDR3, the full variable domain is DSGVTQTPKHLITATGQRVTLRCSPRSGDLSVYWYQQSLDQGLQFLIQYYNGEERAKGNILERFSAQQFPDLHSELNLSSLELGDSALYFCASSPRGSTDTQYFGPGTRLTVL.

CDR3 sequence reads: CASSYSGASNQPQHF. The CDR3 DNA is TGTGCCAGCAGTTACTCGGGCGCTAGCAATCAGCCCCAGCATTTT. The V call is TRBV6-6, the J call TRBJ1-5, with D hard to call. There are 15 residues in the CDR3. Germline assignment: CDR1 MNHNY and CDR2 SVGAGI (reference sequence). The V end was cut by 0 bases, the J end by 0 bases, with 6 bases between.

The chain links TRBV29-1 to TRBJ1-1, with no clear D. V was trimmed by 4 bases and J by 0 bases, leaving 9 bases between them. The CDR3 covers 13 residues. The germline V gene has CDR1 SQVTM and CDR2 ANQGSEA. The chain's CDR3 is CSVAKRMNTEAFF. The CDR3 DNA reads TGCAGCGTTGCTAAACGAATGAACACTGAAGCTTTCTTT. The full variable domain, completed using reference TRBV29-1 and TRBJ1-1, is SAVISQKPSRDICQRGTSLTIQCQVDSQVTMMFWYRQQPGQSLTLIATANQGSEATYESGFVIDKFPISRPNLTFSTLTVSNMSPEDSSIYLCSVAKRMNTEAFFGQGTRLTVV.

In regard to this clone: This specimen includes other DNA sequences encoding the same CDR3. This chain links TRBV5-1 with TRBJ1-3, with D possibly being TRBD1 (5 bases). CDR1 and CDR2 (germline): SGHRS, YFSETQ. This CDR3 has 14 amino acids. The germline V and J ends were trimmed by 3 bases and 1 base, with 8 bases remaining between them. The CDR3: CASSSGGSGNTIYF. The DNA for the CDR3 is TGCGCCAGCAGCTCGGGGGGTTCTGGAAACACCATATATTTT.

The chain is built from TRBV6-5 and TRBJ1-5; TRBD1 matches 7 bases. Germline CDR1 is MNHEY and CDR2 is SVGAGI. V lost 0 bases, J lost 3 bases, and 2 bases stayed unmatched. The CDR3 runs to 15 residues. The CDR3 DNA is TGTGCCAGCAGTTACTCCGGACAGGTCAATCAGCCCCAGCATTTT. Amino acids: CASSYSGQVNQPQHF.

With regard to this clone: The same CDR3 is also encoded by other DNA sequences in this sample. This chain uses TRBV30 with TRBJ1-5, with D unresolved. The CDR3 has 13 amino acids. CDR1 GTSNPN and CDR2 SVGIG come from the germline V gene (reference sequence). Trimming took off 0 bases at V and 3 bases at J, with 6 bases between the two ends. CDR3 residues: CAWSVGINQPQHF. In nucleotides, the CDR3 is TGTGCCTGGAGTGTTGGGATCAATCAGCCCCAGCATTTT.

J is TRBJ2-4 and V is TRBV10-3; 7 nucleotides match TRBD1. Germline V gives CDR1 ENHRY, CDR2 SYGVKD. Trimming took 5 bases from V and 4 from J; bases not matched to a gene: 8. The CDR3 is 15 residues long. As DNA, the CDR3 is TGTGCCATCAGTACAGGGGCCCACCCGAAAAACATTCAGTACTTC. Its protein product is CAISTGAHPKNIQYF.

The V and J genes are TRBV30 and TRBJ1-5; a possible D gene is TRBD1 (6 bases). This CDR3 contains 15 residues. From germline, CDR1 is GTSNPN and CDR2 SVGIG (reference sequence). V dropped 2 bases and J dropped 4 bases, with 15 bases sitting between them. As DNA, the CDR3 is TGTGCCTGGAGTTTGACCGGGACACTGAATCAGCCCCAGCATTTT. It codes for CAWSLTGTLNQPQHF.

The V and J genes are TRBV7-2 and TRBJ2-7, with D perhaps TRBD1 or TRBD2 (7 bases each). The length of the CDR3 is 18 residues. Germline assignment: CDR1 SGHTA and CDR2 FQGNSA. V lost 5 bases, J lost 1 base, and 24 bases lay in between. Here the CDR3 reads CASSPSSYRGGGSYEQYF. CDR3 DNA sequence: TGTGCCAGCAGCCCGTCCTCCTACAGGGGAGGGGGGTCCTACGAGCAGTACTTC.

The chain recombines TRBV7-9 with TRBJ1-2; tentative D call: TRBD1 (5 bases). Germline assignment: CDR1 SEHNR and CDR2 FQNEAQ (reference sequence). This CDR3 is 13 amino acids long. With 5 bases removed from V and 7 bases from J, the gap between germline ends came to 14 bases. The CDR3 nucleotides are TGTGCCAGCAGCATCGCCCGGGACGCTGGCTACACCTTC. Its protein product is CASSIARDAGYTF.

The chain combines TRBV6-5 with TRBJ1-1, with 10 bases that match TRBD1. The CDR3 is made up of 14 amino acids. Per the germline V gene, CDR1 is MNHEY and CDR2 is SVGAGI. Trimming at V came to 6 bases and at J to 7 bases, leaving 8 bases not matched to a gene. The CDR3 sequence: CASRPLTGGNEAFF. CDR3 DNA sequence: TGTGCCAGCAGGCCCTTGACAGGGGGCAATGAAGCTTTCTTT.

The V call is TRBV19, the J call TRBJ2-1, with D unclear. The CDR3 runs to 10 residues. Germline V gene data show CDR1 as LNHDA and CDR2 as SQIVND (reference sequence). Trimming removed 3 bases at V and 12 bases at J, with 6 bases between. In DNA, the CDR3 is TGTGCCAGTAGTATCGGGCGGCAGTTCTTC. Protein sequence: CASSIGRQFF.

The rearrangement joins TRBV28 to TRBJ2-2; unclear D gene. The germline V gene has CDR1 MDHEN and CDR2 SYDVKM. The CDR3 length is 16 residues. V gave up 4 bases and J gave up 4 bases, with 16 bases separating them. CDR3 sequence (DNA): TGTGCCAGCAGTTCCTCCGCCAGAGTGGTCACCGGGGAGCTGTTTTTT. Translating it yields CASSSSARVVTGELFF.

This rearrangement joins TRBV28 to TRBJ2-7, with 8 bases fitting TRBD2. With 5 bases clipped from V and 3 bases from J, the junction kept 6 bases outside the gene matches. This CDR3 has 14 residues. Germline V gene lookup returns CDR1 MDHEN and CDR2 SYDVKM. Here the CDR3 reads CASSISGNLYEQYF. In nucleotides, the CDR3 is TGTGCCAGCAGTATTAGCGGGAATCTCTACGAGCAGTACTTC.

The chain joins TRBV21-1 to TRBJ1-5. TRBV21-1 is designated a pseudogene. CDR3 length equals 15 residues. The CDR3 DNA is TGTGCCAGCAGCGGTGGGAGAATCAGCAATCAGCCCCAGCATTTT. Protein product: CASSGGRISNQPQHF.

This rearrangement joins TRBV19 to TRBJ2-7; TRBD2 aligns across 8 bases. Germline V gene lookup returns CDR1 LNHDA and CDR2 SQIVND (reference sequence). This CDR3 has 14 residues. Trimming at V came to 5 bases and at J to 4 bases, leaving 7 bases not matched to a gene. The CDR3 DNA sequence: TGTGCCAGTAGTCCCAGCGGGAGCCGGTACGAGCAGTACTTC. Translated, it gives CASSPSGSRYEQYF.

The chain has TRBV28 and TRBJ1-3; no clear D. V was shortened by 5 bases and J by 5 bases, with 10 bases between the two germline ends. The CDR3 is 13 amino acids. CDR1 is MDHEN and CDR2 is SYDVKM in the germline V gene. The DNA for the CDR3 is TGTGCCAGCAGTCCGTCCCTGCGAAACACCATATATTTT. Its translation: CASSPSLRNTIYF.

This chain joins TRBV28 and TRBJ2-3, with unresolved D. Deletions cut 3 bases from V and 2 bases from J, with 9 bases between. This CDR3 comprises 14 residues. CDR1 is MDHEN, CDR2 SYDVKM, per germline. CDR3 loop: CASSFELSTDTQYF. The CDR3, as DNA: TGTGCCAGCAGTTTTGAGCTATCCACAGATACGCAGTATTTT. Complete variable domain (other parts from reference TRBV28 and TRBJ2-3): DVKVTQSSRYLVKRTGEKVFLECVQDMDHENMFWYRQDPGLGLRLIYFSYDVKMKEKGDIPEGYSVSREKKERFSLILESASTNQTSMYLCASSFELSTDTQYFGPGTRLTVL.